One T cell receptor beta chain is described in this entry. As yet, its antigen is unknown. This sample was taken from a study of shared clonotypes between healthy human individuals. Notes on the study in general: The sampled material consisted only of blood, and tissue repertoires are likely to differ. The study's rarefaction showed incomplete sorted-subset sequencing despite large depth.

Over several immunoSEQ plates, each subset's genomic DNA was distributed in even portions. The table came from immunoSEQ multiplex PCR; TCRdb's copy has only in-frame clones and leaves some out. This table holds some 1.4 million clones, 95% to 97% found once. There are 17 residues in the CDR3. V was shortened by 4 bases and J by 0 bases, with 19 bases between the two germline ends. From germline, CDR1 is MDHEN and CDR2 SYDVKM. The receptor's source is a man aged 25 to 40 in good health. The sequencing input was naive CD4+ T cells sorted from blood. Described subset: CD45RA+ positively selected. The chain recombines TRBV28 with TRBJ2-7; D call uncertain. The CDR3 loop is CASSSPARQADSYEQYF. CDR3 DNA: TGTGCCAGCAGTTCACCCGCGAGGCAGGCTGACTCCTACGAGCAGTACTTC.